This is a list of T cell receptor beta chains from one sample in a study of blood T cell repertoires in COVID-19. The data were produced by immunoSEQ multiplex PCR, yet TCRdb's version contains in-frame clones alone and is incomplete. The sample records around 64,000 clones, just over 85% being singletons. The sequenced material came from peripheral blood. The receptors stem from a man aged 45 to 65 with active COVID-19. Both conserved end residues are part of each CDR3. Fields, in order: clone size, D gene, J gene, V gene, CDR3 protein, CDR3 DNA. D genes are given only for firm matches. A clone size is listed for some rows: how often the clone was seen (once, few, many), or a class if it is expanded.

>NA|TRBD2|TRBJ2-5|TRBV5-1
CASTRAGYQETQYF
TGCGCCAGCACCCGAGCGGGGTACCAAGAGACCCAGTACTTC
>NA|TRBD2|TRBJ2-3|TRBV7-9
CASSPGLADTQYF
TGTGCCAGCAGCCCTGGACTAGCAGATACGCAGTATTTT
>NA|TRBD1|TRBJ1-6|TRBV28
CASSPGTGGFSLHF
TGTGCCAGCTCTCCCGGGACAGGGGGGTTCTCCCTCCACTTT
>NA|TRBD2|TRBJ2-1|TRBV3-1/TRBV3-2
CASSQDPGTNNEQFF
TGTGCCAGCAGCCAAGATCCCGGGACTAACAATGAGCAGTTCTTC
>NA|NA|TRBJ2-2|TRBV9
CASSVAYTGELFF
TGTGCCAGCAGCGTAGCGTACACCGGGGAGCTGTTTTTT
>NA|TRBD2|TRBJ2-1|TRBV3-1/TRBV3-2
CASSPDSGSRSNEQFF
TGTGCCAGCAGCCCTGATAGCGGGAGTCGGTCCAATGAGCAGTTCTTC
>NA|NA|TRBJ2-5|TRBV9
CASSGGGAEGETQYF
TGTGCCAGCAGCGGAGGGGGGGCCGAAGGAGAGACCCAGTACTTC
>NA|NA|TRBJ1-2|TRBV12-3/TRBV12-4
CASSLGRNLGYTF
TGTGCCAGCAGTTTAGGGCGGAACCTTGGCTACACCTTC
>NA|NA|TRBJ1-3|TRBV30
CAWSSRGNTIYF
TGTGCCTGGAGTTCTCGGGGAAACACCATATATTTT
>NA|NA|TRBJ2-5|TRBV28
CASSSGAQETQYF
TGTGCCAGCAGTTCGGGAGCCCAAGAGACCCAGTACTTC
>NA|TRBD2|TRBJ2-7|TRBV29-1
CSAKSGLAGSYEQYF
TGCAGCGCAAAGTCCGGACTAGCGGGCTCCTACGAGCAGTACTTC
>few|NA|TRBJ1-1|TRBV7-9
CASSLLGVNTEAFF
TGTGCCAGCAGCTTATTAGGGGTGAACACTGAAGCTTTCTTT
>NA|TRBD2|TRBJ2-7|TRBV7-2
CASSLTSGVSSYEQYF
TGTGCCAGCAGCTTAACTAGCGGGGTGAGCTCCTACGAGCAGTACTTC
>NA|TRBD2|TRBJ2-2|TRBV19
CASKGLAGGPGTGELFF
TGTGCCAGTAAGGGGCTAGCGGGAGGGCCGGGAACCGGGGAGCTGTTTTTT
>NA|NA|TRBJ2-5|TRBV28
CASSPQGSETQYF
TGTGCCAGCAGTCCGCAGGGATCCGAGACCCAGTACTTC
>NA|NA|TRBJ2-7|TRBV7-9
CASSPSPYEQYF
TGTGCCAGCAGCCCATCCCCCTACGAGCAGTACTTC
>NA|NA|TRBJ1-5|TRBV28
CASSLGLGPLSNQPQHF
TGTGCCAGCAGTTTAGGACTTGGACCATTAAGCAATCAGCCCCAGCATTTT
>NA|TRBD1|TRBJ2-1|TRBV23-1
CASSQSSDRGRDPNFFDEQFF
TGCGCCAGCAGTCAATCGTCGGACAGGGGGCGGGACCCCAATTTTTTCGATGAGCAGTTCTTC
>few|NA|TRBJ2-5|TRBV4-2
CASSQERLETQYF
TGTGCCAGCAGCCAAGAGCGTCTGGAGACCCAGTACTTC
>NA|TRBD1|TRBJ1-2|TRBV4-1
CASSHGTGAYYGYTF
TGCGCCAGCAGCCATGGGACAGGGGCATACTATGGCTACACCTTC
>NA|TRBD1|TRBJ1-2|TRBV27
CASSAGTGSGYTF
TGTGCCAGCAGTGCCGGGACAGGGTCTGGCTACACCTTC
>once|NA|TRBJ2-6|TRBV3-1/TRBV3-2
CASSLPSSGANVLTF
TGTGCCAGCAGCCTCCCGAGCTCTGGGGCCAACGTCCTGACTTTC
>NA|NA|TRBJ1-3|TRBV5-4
CASSPSGGSGNTIYF
TGTGCCAGCAGCCCCAGTGGGGGGTCTGGAAACACCATATATTTT
>NA|TRBD1|TRBJ1-4|TRBV27
CASSPDREENEKLFF
TGTGCCAGCAGTCCGGACAGGGAGGAAAATGAAAAACTGTTTTTT
>NA|NA|TRBJ2-1|TRBV4-2
CASSPSRREWSYNEQFF
TGTGCCAGCAGCCCGTCTAGGAGGGAGTGGTCCTACAATGAGCAGTTCTTC
>NA|NA|TRBJ2-2|TRBV19
CASSISSEAGELFF
TGTGCCAGTAGTATCTCGTCGGAGGCCGGGGAGCTGTTTTTT
>NA|TRBD2|TRBJ2-1|TRBV7-7
CASSSSGGGYNEQFF
TGTGCTAGCAGCTCCTCGGGGGGGGGCTACAATGAGCAGTTCTTC
>NA|TRBD1|TRBJ1-1|TRBV7-9
CASSKDRGPNTEAFF
TGTGCCAGCAGCAAAGACAGGGGCCCGAACACTGAAGCTTTCTTT
>NA|NA|TRBJ1-5|TRBV28
CASSPRGIDQPQHF
TGTGCCAGCAGTCCCCGGGGGATCGATCAGCCCCAGCATTTT
>NA|TRBD2|TRBJ2-2|TRBV2
CASKREGADTGELFF
TGTGCCAGCAAGAGGGAGGGCGCGGACACCGGGGAGCTGTTTTTT
>NA|TRBD2|TRBJ2-7|TRBV5-4
CASSLGASGRYEQYF
TGTGCCAGCAGCTTGGGGGCTAGCGGGAGATACGAGCAGTACTTC
>NA|TRBD1|TRBJ1-3|TRBV9
CASSAGQANSGNTIYF
TGTGCCAGCAGCGCGGGACAGGCGAACTCTGGAAACACCATATATTTT
>NA|NA|TRBJ2-2|TRBV5-1
CASSLSSAGSNTGELFF
TGCGCCAGCAGCTTGAGTTCGGCGGGATCTAACACCGGGGAGCTGTTTTTT
>NA|NA|TRBJ2-3|TRBV13
CASSLVGADTQYF
TGTGCCAGCAGCTTAGTCGGGGCAGATACGCAGTATTTT
>NA|NA|TRBJ1-2|TRBV2
CASSEALWAYFNDGYTF
TGTGCCAGCAGTGAAGCGCTTTGGGCCTACTTCAATGATGGCTACACCTTC
>few|NA|TRBJ1-2|TRBV7-9
CASSPEGHFYGYTF
TGTGCCAGCAGCCCCGAAGGACACTTCTATGGCTACACCTTC
>NA|TRBD1|TRBJ1-1|TRBV6-2/TRBV6-3
CASSWGTANTEAFF
TGTGCCAGCAGTTGGGGGACAGCGAACACTGAAGCTTTCTTT
>NA|TRBD2|TRBJ2-5|TRBV27
CASRPLGLAGRQETQYF
TGTGCCAGCAGGCCTCTCGGACTAGCGGGGCGCCAAGAGACCCAGTACTTC
>NA|TRBD1|TRBJ1-1|TRBV18
CASSSGQGATEAFF
TGTGCCAGCTCATCCGGACAGGGGGCCACTGAAGCTTTCTTT
>once|TRBD2|TRBJ2-1|TRBV10-3
CAISELAGGGYNEQFF
TGTGCCATCAGTGAGTTAGCGGGGGGAGGCTACAATGAGCAGTTCTTC
>NA|NA|TRBJ1-5|TRBV7-8
CASSAQRGGIGLSNQPQHF
TGTGCCAGCAGCGCCCAGAGGGGGGGGATTGGGCTTAGCAATCAGCCCCAGCATTTT
>NA|TRBD1|TRBJ1-5|TRBV6-5
CASRRDRAQPQHF
TGTGCCAGCAGGCGGGACAGGGCCCAGCCCCAGCATTTT